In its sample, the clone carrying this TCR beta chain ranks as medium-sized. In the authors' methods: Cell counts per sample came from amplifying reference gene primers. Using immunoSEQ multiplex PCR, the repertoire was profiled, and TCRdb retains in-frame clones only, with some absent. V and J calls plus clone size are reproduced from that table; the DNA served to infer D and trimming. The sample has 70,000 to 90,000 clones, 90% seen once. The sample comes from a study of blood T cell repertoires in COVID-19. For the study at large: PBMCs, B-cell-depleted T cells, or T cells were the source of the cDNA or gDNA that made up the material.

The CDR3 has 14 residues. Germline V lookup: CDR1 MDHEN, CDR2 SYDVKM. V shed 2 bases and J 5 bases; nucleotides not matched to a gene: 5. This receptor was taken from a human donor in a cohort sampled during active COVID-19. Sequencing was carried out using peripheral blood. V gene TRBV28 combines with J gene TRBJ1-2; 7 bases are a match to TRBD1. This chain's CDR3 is CASSLMGQSYGYTF. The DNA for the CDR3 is TGTGCCAGCAGTTTAATGGGACAGTCTTATGGCTACACCTTC.